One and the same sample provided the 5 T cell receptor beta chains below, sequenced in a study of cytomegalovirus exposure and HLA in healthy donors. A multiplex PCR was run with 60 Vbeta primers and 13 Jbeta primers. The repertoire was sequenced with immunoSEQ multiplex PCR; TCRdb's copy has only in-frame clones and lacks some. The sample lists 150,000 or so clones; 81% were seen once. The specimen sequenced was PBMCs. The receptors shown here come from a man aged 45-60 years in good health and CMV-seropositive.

The CDR3 reads CASSPLRLRGDTQYF. The CDR3 DNA reads TGTGCCAGCAGCCCTTTGCGACTGCGGGGAGATACGCAGTATTTT. V gene TRBV14 combines with J gene TRBJ2-3, with D maybe TRBD2 (6 bases). V lost 4 bases and J 5 bases, leaving 16 bases between the germline ends. CDR1 SGHDN and CDR2 FVKESK come from the germline V gene. CDR3 length equals 15 residues.

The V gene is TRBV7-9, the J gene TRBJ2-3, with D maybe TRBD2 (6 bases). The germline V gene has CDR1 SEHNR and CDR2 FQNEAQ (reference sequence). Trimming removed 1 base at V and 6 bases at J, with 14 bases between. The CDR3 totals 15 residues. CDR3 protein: CASSLGAGGADTQYF. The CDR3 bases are TGTGCCAGCAGCTTAGGGGCCGGGGGAGCCGATACGCAGTATTTT. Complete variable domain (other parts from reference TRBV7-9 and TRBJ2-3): DTGVSQNPRHKITKRGQNVTFRCDPISEHNRLYWYRQTLGQGPEFLTYFQNEAQLEKSRLLSDRFSAERPKGSFSTLEIQRTEQGDSAMYLCASSLGAGGADTQYFGPGTRLTVL.

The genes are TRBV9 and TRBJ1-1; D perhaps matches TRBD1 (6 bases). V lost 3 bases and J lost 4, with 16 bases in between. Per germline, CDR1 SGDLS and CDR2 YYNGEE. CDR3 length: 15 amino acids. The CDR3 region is CASSAAGARSTEAFF. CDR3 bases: TGTGCCAGCAGCGCGGCAGGGGCGCGGAGCACTGAAGCTTTCTTT.

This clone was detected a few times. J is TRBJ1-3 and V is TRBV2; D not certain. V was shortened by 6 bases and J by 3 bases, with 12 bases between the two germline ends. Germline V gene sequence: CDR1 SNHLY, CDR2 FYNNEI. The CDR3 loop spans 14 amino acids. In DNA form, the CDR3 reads TGTGCCAGCAGACGAGAGGGATATGGAAACACCATATATTTT. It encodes CASRREGYGNTIYF.

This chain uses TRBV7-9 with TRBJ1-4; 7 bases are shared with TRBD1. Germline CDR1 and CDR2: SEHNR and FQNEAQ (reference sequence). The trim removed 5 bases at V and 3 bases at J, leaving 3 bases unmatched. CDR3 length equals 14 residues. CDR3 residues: CASSRGQSNEKLFF. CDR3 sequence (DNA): TGTGCCAGCAGCAGGGGACAGTCTAATGAAAAACTGTTTTTT.